A selection of T cell receptor beta chains follows, all from one sample in a study of T-cell reconstitution after alpha-beta-depleted transplantation in children. TCRdb independently ran MiXCR on the PCR reads; one entry per CDR3 protein. The table records over 550,000 distinct CDR3 sequences, 10% of them present only once. Here the sequenced sample was PBMCs from the stem cell graft donor, taken from the stem cell graft. The receptors were gathered from a human donor who donated a stem cell graft to a child with acute myeloid leukemia. The CDR3 runs from the conserved cysteine through the conserved F or W. A D gene is named only where the DNA matches it firmly. A row's size may be missing; if present it is once, few, many or a size class.

D gene: -
clone size: few
J gene: TRBJ2-1
CDR3 length: 15
V gene: TRBV12-3/TRBV12-4
CDR3 protein: CASSPHRDRLDEQFF
CDR3 DNA: TGTGCCAGCAGCCCGCACAGGGACCGTCTCGATGAGCAGTTCTTC

D gene: -
clone size: -
J gene: TRBJ1-5
CDR3 length: 12
V gene: TRBV7-9
CDR3 protein: CASGPDNQPQHF
CDR3 DNA: TGTGCCAGCGGCCCAGACAATCAGCCCCAGCATTTT

D gene: -
clone size: -
J gene: TRBJ2-7
CDR3 length: 11
V gene: TRBV20-1
CDR3 protein: CSDILGGEQYF
CDR3 DNA: TGCAGTGACATACTAGGCGGCGAGCAGTACTTC

D gene: -
clone size: many
J gene: TRBJ2-1
CDR3 length: 15
V gene: TRBV16
CDR3 protein: CASSPDLGVYNEQFF
CDR3 DNA: TGTGCCAGCAGCCCGGACTTAGGGGTCTACAATGAGCAGTTCTTC

D gene: -
clone size: -
J gene: TRBJ2-7
CDR3 length: 13
V gene: TRBV3-1
CDR3 protein: CASSPRLVDEQYF
CDR3 DNA: TGTGCCAGCAGCCCCAGACTAGTCGACGAGCAGTACTTC

D gene: -
clone size: -
J gene: TRBJ2-1
CDR3 length: 13
V gene: TRBV25-1
CDR3 protein: CASSPRTLNEQFF
CDR3 DNA: TGTGCCAGCAGTCCGCGGACACTCAATGAGCAGTTCTTC

D gene: TRBD1
clone size: few
J gene: TRBJ2-3
CDR3 length: 14
V gene: TRBV10-3
CDR3 protein: CASTRTGSTDTQYF
CDR3 DNA: TGTGCCTCCACTCGGACAGGGAGCACAGATACGCAGTATTTT

D gene: -
clone size: many
J gene: TRBJ2-7
CDR3 length: 18
V gene: TRBV7-6
CDR3 protein: CASSSQRSWQASTYEQYF
CDR3 DNA: TGTGCCAGCAGCTCCCAAAGGTCTTGGCAGGCCTCGACCTACGAGCAGTACTTC

D gene: -
clone size: -
J gene: TRBJ2-1
CDR3 length: 14
V gene: TRBV7-9
CDR3 protein: CASSLPTVYNEQFF
CDR3 DNA: TGTGCCAGCAGCTTACCGACAGTTTACAATGAGCAGTTCTTC

D gene: TRBD1
clone size: -
J gene: TRBJ2-5
CDR3 length: 12
V gene: TRBV29-1
CDR3 protein: CSVVTGGETQYF
CDR3 DNA: TGCAGCGTCGTGACAGGGGGAGAGACCCAGTACTTC

D gene: -
clone size: many
J gene: TRBJ2-7
CDR3 length: 13
V gene: TRBV29-1
CDR3 protein: CSVDSTGSYEQYF
CDR3 DNA: TGCAGCGTTGATAGCACGGGCTCTTACGAGCAGTACTTC

D gene: TRBD2
clone size: -
J gene: TRBJ2-7
CDR3 length: 18
V gene: TRBV11-1
CDR3 protein: CASSLVDGPVAGRYEQYF
CDR3 DNA: TGTGCCAGCAGCTTAGTGGACGGACCGGTAGCGGGAAGATACGAGCAGTACTTC